The clone carrying this T cell receptor (beta chain) has at least ten counts. Its cognate antigen is unknown. Other nucleotide sequences in the sample specify the same CDR3. The single heparinised draw taken from each donor contained around 120 mL of blood on average. The sample comes from a study of beta chain features in type 1 diabetes. Study observations and caveats: Type 1 diabetes patients had TCRB CDR3s that were shorter (moderately but significantly so) in all four CD4+ subsets. Diminished insertions and augmented deletions at VDJ junctions characterized type 1 diabetes patients.

Of the isolated RNA, all was reverse transcribed, and so the sequenced material was expressed TCRB transcripts. Measured with immunoSEQ multiplex PCR; TCRdb has only the in-frame clones, and not every one. The sample holds 100,000 to 150,000 clones, 16% seen once. Sequencing was carried out using central memory CD4+ T cells from blood. The TCR was taken from a man aged 25 to 40 with type 1 diabetes.

In DNA form, the CDR3 reads TGTGCCAGCAGCTTCTGGGGGGAAGAGACCCAGTACTTC. It codes for CASSFWGEETQYF. V usage is TRBV5-4 and J usage is TRBJ2-5, with D possibly matching TRBD2 (6 bases). Germline V lookup: CDR1 SGHNT, CDR2 YYREEE (reference sequence). CDR3 length equals 13 residues. The V end lost 2 bases, the J end lost 3 bases, and 8 bases lay between the germline ends.